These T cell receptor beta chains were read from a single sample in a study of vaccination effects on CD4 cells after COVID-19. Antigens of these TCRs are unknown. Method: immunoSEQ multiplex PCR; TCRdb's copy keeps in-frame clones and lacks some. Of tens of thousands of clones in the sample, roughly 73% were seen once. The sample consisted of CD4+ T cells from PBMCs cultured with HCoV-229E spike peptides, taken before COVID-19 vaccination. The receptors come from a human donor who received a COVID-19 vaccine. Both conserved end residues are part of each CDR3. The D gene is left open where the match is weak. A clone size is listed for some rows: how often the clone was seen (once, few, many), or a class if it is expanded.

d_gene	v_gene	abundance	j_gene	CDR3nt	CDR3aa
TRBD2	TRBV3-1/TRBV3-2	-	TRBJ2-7	TGTGCCAGCAGCCAATATTGTGCTAGCGGGCCCGAGCAGTACTTC	CASSQYCASGPEQYF
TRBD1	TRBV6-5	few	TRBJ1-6	TGTGCCAGCACCTCGGGGCAGGGGGATTCACCCCTCCACTTT	CASTSGQGDSPLHF
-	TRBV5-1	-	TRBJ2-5	TGCGCCAGCAGCACCCTGTACCAAGAGACCCAGTACTTC	CASSTLYQETQYF
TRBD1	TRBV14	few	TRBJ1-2	TGTGCCAGCAGCCAAGATCAGTACAGGACAGGGCATGGCTACACCTTC	CASSQDQYRTGHGYTF
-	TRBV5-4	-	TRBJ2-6	TGTGCCAGCAGCACTCGGGACGGGTCTGGGGCCAACGTCCTGACTTTC	CASSTRDGSGANVLTF
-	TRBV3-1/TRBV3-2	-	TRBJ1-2	TGTGCCAGCAGCCCTCAATACAGGGCTGCCGGCTACACCTTC	CASSPQYRAAGYTF
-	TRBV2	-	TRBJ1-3	TGTGCCAGCAGTGAAGAGAGGGGGTGGACTGGAAACACCATATATTTT	CASSEERGWTGNTIYF
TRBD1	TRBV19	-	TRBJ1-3	TGTGCCAGTAGTGCTCGACAGGGTCGTGGAAACACCATATATTTT	CASSARQGRGNTIYF
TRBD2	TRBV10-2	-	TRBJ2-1	TGCGCCAGCAGAGGGACTAGCGGGGCTAATGAGCAGTTCTTC	CASRGTSGANEQFF
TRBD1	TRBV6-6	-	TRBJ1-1	TGTGCCAGTACGACAGGGGGGAGCATGAACACTGAAGCTTTCTTT	CASTTGGSMNTEAFF
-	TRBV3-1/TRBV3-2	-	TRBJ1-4	TGTGCCAGCAGCCTAGGACAGACTACAACTAATGAAAAACTGTTTTTT	CASSLGQTTTNEKLFF
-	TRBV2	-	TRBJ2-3	TGTGCCAGCAAGGGTAGAGATACGCAGTATTTT	CASKGRDTQYF